This T cell receptor (beta chain) was sequenced in a study of PD-1 blockade in mismatch repair-deficient tumors. Looking at the study overall: Enrolled about 2012-2016, patients had progressing, pretreated mismatch repair-deficient cancers of over nine types.

TCRdb's copy holds only in-frame clones and misses some; the assay was immunoSEQ multiplex PCR. The repertoire has some 120,000 clones, about 88% of them found once; the top ten carry over 9.5%. Every patient had mismatch repair deficiency by PCR or immunohistochemistry. A few pembrolizumab responders had their TCRs sequenced. General study points: Rapid post-treatment expansion, then contraction, generally preceding radiologic response, marked tumor-resident clones.

The CDR3 sequence is 15 residues long. With V trimmed by 1 base and J by 5 bases, 2 bases remained unmatched. Per germline, CDR1 MGHRA and CDR2 YSYEKL. About this clone: The target antigen is unknown.

This specimen was peripheral blood, taken roughly 70 weeks after starting pembrolizumab. The V and J genes are TRBV4-1 and TRBJ1-1; TRBD1 agrees at 12 bases. The receptor comes from an adult with mismatch repair-deficient cancer. The CDR3 bases are TGCGCCAGCAGCCAAGGGGACAGGGGGCTTACTGAAGCTTTCTTT. Protein sequence: CASSQGDRGLTEAFF.